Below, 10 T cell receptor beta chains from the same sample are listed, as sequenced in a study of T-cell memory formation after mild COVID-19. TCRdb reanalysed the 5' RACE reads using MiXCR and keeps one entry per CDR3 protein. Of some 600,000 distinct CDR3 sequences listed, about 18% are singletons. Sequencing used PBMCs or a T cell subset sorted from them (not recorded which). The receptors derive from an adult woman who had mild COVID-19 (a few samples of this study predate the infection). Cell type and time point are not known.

CDR3 loop: CASSERDLGQGGNTIYF. The CDR3 DNA reads TGTGCCAGCAGCGAACGGGACCTGGGACAGGGAGGAAACACCATATATTTT. The J gene is TRBJ1-3, the V gene TRBV5-5; 9 bases agree with TRBD1. The CDR3 spans 17 residues. Germline CDR1 and CDR2: SGHKS and YYEKEE (reference sequence). The V gene end was trimmed by 4 bases and the J gene end by 4 bases; junction bases not matched to a gene: 12.

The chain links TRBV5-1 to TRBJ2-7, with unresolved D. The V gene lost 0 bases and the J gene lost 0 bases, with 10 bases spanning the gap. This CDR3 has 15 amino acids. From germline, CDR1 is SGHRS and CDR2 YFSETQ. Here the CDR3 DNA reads TGCGCCAGCAGCTTGGGGTCAGAGAACTCCTACGAGCAGTACTTC. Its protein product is CASSLGSENSYEQYF.

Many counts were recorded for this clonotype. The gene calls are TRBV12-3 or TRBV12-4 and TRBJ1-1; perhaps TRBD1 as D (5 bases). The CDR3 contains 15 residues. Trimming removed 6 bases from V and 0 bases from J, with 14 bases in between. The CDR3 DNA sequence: TGTGCCAGCAGCCGAGACGACAGCTTGAACACTGAAGCTTTCTTT. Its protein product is CASSRDDSLNTEAFF.

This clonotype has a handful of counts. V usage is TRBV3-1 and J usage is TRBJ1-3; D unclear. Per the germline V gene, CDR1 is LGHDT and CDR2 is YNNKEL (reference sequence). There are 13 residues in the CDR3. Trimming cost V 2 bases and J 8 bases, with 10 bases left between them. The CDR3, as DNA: TGTGCCAGCAGCCAATTATTGTCGGACACCATATATTTT. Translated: CASSQLLSDTIYF. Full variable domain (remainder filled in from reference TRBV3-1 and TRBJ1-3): DTAVSQTPKYLVTQMGNDKSIKCEQNLGHDTMYWYKQDSKKFLKIMFSYNNKELIINETVPNRFSPKSPDKAHLNLHINSLELGDSAVYFCASSQLLSDTIYFGEGSWLTVV.

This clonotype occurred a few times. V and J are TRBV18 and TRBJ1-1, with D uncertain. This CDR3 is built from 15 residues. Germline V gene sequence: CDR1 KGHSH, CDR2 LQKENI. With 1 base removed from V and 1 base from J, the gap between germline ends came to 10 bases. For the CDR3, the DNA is TGTGCCAGCTCACCACGGATAGGAGCGAACACTGAAGCTTTCTTT. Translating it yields CASSPRIGANTEAFF.

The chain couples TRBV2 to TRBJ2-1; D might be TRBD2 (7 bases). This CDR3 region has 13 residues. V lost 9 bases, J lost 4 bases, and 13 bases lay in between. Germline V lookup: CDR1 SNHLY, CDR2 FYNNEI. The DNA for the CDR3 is TGTGCCAGTGGGGAGGGGGAGTACAATGAGCAGTTCTTC. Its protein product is CASGEGEYNEQFF.

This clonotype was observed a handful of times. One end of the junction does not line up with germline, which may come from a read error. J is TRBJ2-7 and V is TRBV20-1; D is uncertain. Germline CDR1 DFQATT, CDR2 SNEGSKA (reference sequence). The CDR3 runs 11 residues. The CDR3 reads CSAVVSSEQYF. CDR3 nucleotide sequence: TGCAGTGCTGTGGTCTCCTCCGAGCAGTACTTC.

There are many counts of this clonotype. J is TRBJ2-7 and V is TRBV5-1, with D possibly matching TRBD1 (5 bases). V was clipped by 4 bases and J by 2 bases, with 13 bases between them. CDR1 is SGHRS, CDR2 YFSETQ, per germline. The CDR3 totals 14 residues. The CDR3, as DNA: TGCGCCAGCAGCCCGGATGACAGCGCCTACGAGCAGTACTTC. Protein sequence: CASSPDDSAYEQYF. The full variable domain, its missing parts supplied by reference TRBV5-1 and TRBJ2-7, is KAGVTQTPRYLIKTRGQQVTLSCSPISGHRSVSWYQQTPGQGLQFLFEYFSETQRNKGNFPGRFSGRQFSNSRSEMNVSTLELGDSALYLCASSPDDSAYEQYFGPGTRLTVT.

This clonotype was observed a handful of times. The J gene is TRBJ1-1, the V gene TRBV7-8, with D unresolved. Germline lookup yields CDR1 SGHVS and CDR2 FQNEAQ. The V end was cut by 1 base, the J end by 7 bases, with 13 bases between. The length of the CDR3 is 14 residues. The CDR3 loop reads CASSLEVGLDEAFF. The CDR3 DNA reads TGTGCCAGCAGCTTAGAGGTAGGGCTCGATGAAGCTTTCTTT.

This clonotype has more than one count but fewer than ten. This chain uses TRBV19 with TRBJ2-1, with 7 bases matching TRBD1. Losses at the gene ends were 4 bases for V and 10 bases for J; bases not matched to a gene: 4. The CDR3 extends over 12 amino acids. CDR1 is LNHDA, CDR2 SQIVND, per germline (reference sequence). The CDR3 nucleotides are TGTGCCAGTAGTAAGGACAGGATGGAGCAGTTCTTC. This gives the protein CASSKDRMEQFF.